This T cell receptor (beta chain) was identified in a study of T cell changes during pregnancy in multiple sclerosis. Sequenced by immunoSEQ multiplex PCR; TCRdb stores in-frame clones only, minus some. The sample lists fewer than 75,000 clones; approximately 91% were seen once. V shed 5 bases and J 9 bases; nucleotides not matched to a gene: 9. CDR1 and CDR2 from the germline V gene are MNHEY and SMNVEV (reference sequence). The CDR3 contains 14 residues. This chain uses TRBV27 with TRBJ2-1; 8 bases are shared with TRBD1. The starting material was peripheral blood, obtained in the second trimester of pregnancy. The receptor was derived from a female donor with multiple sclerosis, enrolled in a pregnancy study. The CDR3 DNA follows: TGTGCCAGCAGTCTGTTTGGACAGGGTGTTGAGCAGTTCTTC. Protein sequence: CASSLFGQGVEQFF.